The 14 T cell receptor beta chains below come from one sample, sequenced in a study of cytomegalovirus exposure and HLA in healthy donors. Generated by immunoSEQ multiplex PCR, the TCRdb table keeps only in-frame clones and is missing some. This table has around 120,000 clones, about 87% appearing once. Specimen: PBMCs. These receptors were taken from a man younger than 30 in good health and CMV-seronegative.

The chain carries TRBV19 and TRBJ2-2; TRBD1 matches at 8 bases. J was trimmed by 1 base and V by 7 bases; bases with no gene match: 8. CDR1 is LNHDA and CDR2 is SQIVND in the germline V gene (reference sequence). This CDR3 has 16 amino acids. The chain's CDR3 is CASKGTGTGNTGELFF. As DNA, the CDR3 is TGTGCCAGTAAGGGGACCGGGACAGGGAACACCGGGGAGCTGTTTTTT.

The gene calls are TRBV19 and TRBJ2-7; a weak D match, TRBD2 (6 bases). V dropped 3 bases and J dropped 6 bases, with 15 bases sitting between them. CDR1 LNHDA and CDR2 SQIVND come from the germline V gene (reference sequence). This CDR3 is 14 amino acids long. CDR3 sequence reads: CASSIDGAGTEQYF. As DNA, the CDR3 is TGTGCCAGTAGTATCGACGGTGCGGGGACCGAGCAGTACTTC. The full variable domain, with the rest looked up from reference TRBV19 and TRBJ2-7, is DGGITQSPKYLFRKEGQNVTLSCEQNLNHDAMYWYRQDPGQGLRLIYYSQIVNDFQKGDIAEGYSVSREKKESFPLTVTSAQKNPTAFYLCASSIDGAGTEQYFGPGTRLTVT.

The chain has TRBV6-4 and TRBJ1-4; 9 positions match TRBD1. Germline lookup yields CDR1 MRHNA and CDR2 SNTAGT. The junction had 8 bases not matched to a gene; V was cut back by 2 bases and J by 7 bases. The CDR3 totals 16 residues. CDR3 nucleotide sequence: TGTGCCAGCAGTGACCTCTCTACAGGGGGCTGTGAAAAACTGTTTTTT. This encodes CASSDLSTGGCEKLFF.

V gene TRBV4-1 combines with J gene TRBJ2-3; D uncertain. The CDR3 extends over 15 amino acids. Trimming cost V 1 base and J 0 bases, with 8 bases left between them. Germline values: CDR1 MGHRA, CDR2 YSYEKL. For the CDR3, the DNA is TGCGCCAGCAGCCAAGCCATTACTAGCACAGATACGCAGTATTTT. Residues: CASSQAITSTDTQYF.

In nucleotides, the CDR3 is TGTGCCTGGAGGGGCTTCGGGGCCAACGTCCTGACTTTC. This codes for CAWRGFGANVLTF. The chain uses TRBV30 and TRBJ2-6; D not resolved. Germline V gene data show CDR1 as GTSNPN and CDR2 as SVGIG (reference sequence). Trimming shortened V by 3 bases and J by 4 bases, and 7 bases separated the two germline ends. This CDR3 has 13 amino acids.

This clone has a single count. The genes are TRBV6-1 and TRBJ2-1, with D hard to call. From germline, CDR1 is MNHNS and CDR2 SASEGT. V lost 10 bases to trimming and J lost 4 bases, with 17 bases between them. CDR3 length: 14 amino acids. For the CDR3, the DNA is TGTGCCACCTATATAATACCCTCTTACAATGAGCAGTTCTTC. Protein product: CATYIIPSYNEQFF.

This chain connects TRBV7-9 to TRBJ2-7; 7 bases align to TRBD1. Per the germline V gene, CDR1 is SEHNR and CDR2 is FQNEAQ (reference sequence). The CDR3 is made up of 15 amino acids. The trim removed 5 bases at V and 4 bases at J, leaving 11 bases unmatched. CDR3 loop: CASSPSGTADYEQYF. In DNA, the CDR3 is TGTGCCAGCAGCCCCAGTGGGACAGCTGATTACGAGCAGTACTTC.

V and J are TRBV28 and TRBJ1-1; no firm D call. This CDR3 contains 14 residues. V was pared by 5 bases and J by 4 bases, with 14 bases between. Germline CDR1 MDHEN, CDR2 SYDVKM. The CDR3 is CASSPQVVGTEAFF. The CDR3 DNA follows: TGTGCCAGCAGTCCCCAGGTTGTAGGCACTGAAGCTTTCTTT.

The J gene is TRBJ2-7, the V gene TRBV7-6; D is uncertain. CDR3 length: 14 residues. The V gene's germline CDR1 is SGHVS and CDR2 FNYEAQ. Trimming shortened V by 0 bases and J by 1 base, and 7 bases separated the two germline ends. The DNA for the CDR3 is TGTGCCAGCAGCTTAGCGCCTAGATCCTACGAGCAGTACTTC. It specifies CASSLAPRSYEQYF.

CDR3: CASSAGSADYEQYF. The CDR3 nucleotides are TGTGCCAGCAGCGCCGGGAGCGCCGACTACGAGCAGTACTTC. The chain is built from TRBV7-6 and TRBJ2-7, with D possibly being TRBD2 (6 bases). The germline V gene has CDR1 SGHVS and CDR2 FNYEAQ. The CDR3 contains 14 residues. V was shortened by 5 bases and J by 3 bases, with 14 bases between the two germline ends.

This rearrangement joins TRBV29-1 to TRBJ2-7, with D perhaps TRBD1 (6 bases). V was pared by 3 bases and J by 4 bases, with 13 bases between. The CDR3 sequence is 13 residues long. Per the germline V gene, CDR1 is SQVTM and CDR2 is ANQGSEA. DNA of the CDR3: TGCAGCGTTGAGTTGGGCAGGGGTTACGAGCAGTACTTC. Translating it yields CSVELGRGYEQYF.

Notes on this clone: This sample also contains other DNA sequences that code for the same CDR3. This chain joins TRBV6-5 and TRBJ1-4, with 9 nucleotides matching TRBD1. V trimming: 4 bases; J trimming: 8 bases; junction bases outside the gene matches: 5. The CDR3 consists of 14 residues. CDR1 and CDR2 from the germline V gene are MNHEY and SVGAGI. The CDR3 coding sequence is TGTGCCAGCAGTTCGACAGGGGGGCGGGAAAAACTGTTTTTT. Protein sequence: CASSSTGGREKLFF.

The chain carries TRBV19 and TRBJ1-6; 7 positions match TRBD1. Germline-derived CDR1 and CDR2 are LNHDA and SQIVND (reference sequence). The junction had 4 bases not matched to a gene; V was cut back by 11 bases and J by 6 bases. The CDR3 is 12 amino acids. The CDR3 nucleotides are TGTGCCTCCGGGACAGCTAATTCACCCCTCCACTTT. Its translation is CASGTANSPLHF.

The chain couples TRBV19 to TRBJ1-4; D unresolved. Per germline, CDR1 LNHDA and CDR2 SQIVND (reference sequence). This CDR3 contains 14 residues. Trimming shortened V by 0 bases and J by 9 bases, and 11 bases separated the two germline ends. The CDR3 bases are TGTGCCAGTAGTATAGATGGAACGAGGCAAAAACTGTTTTTT. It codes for CASSIDGTRQKLFF.